Listed below are T cell receptor beta chains from one sample, sequenced in a study of T-cell reconstitution after alpha-beta-depleted transplantation in children. A single record per CDR3 protein comes from TCRdb applying MiXCR to the PCR reads. The repertoire has some 600,000 distinct CDR3 sequences, roughly 13% of them found once; the top ten carry about 2.2%. Sequenced here: PBMCs, mostly from graft donor cells, sampled 360 days after TCRalphabeta/CD19-depleted stem cell transplant. These receptors were obtained from a male patient between 10 and 17 years old who had a stem cell transplant for acute myeloid leukemia, so the T cells may come from the graft donor. The conserved cysteine and the conserved F or W are not part of the CDR3 here. The order of the fields is V gene, D gene, CDR3 protein. The D gene is left open where the match is weak.

V gene: TRBV28
D gene: -
CDR3 protein: ASGKGGPETQY

V gene: TRBV29-1
D gene: -
CDR3 protein: SVSEGTVEQY

V gene: TRBV5-6
D gene: -
CDR3 protein: ASSSAVSSYNEQF

V gene: TRBV28
D gene: -
CDR3 protein: ASSPTMGGISNQPQH

V gene: TRBV7-2
D gene: -
CDR3 protein: ASSSGVGDSYNEQF

V gene: TRBV18
D gene: TRBD2
CDR3 protein: ASSPPSGKNNEQY

V gene: TRBV24-1
D gene: -
CDR3 protein: ATSDNQGRGETQY

V gene: TRBV6-5
D gene: TRBD2
CDR3 protein: ASSFISGIAYEQY

V gene: TRBV7-3
D gene: TRBD2
CDR3 protein: ASSLRGLVGPHYEQY

V gene: TRBV24-1
D gene: -
CDR3 protein: ATSDLLNTGELF

V gene: TRBV29-1
D gene: -
CDR3 protein: SVVPGRPNYGYT

V gene: TRBV5-1
D gene: -
CDR3 protein: ASSFIGTPDTQY

V gene: TRBV7-2
D gene: TRBD2
CDR3 protein: ASSLVGLGNEQF

V gene: TRBV20-1
D gene: -
CDR3 protein: SAKGRYNSPLH